Listed below are T cell receptor beta chains from one sample, sequenced in a study of shared clonotypes between healthy human individuals. Clones were read by immunoSEQ multiplex PCR, and TCRdb kept only the in-frame ones, dropping some. The repertoire has some 2 million clones, about 95% of them found once; the top ten carry 0.95% to 1.5%. Sequenced material: naive CD8+ T cells sorted from blood. These receptors came from a man between 18 and 35 years old in good health. The CDR3 runs from the conserved cysteine through the conserved F or W. Only some rows state a clone size, as once, few, many or a class for expanded clones.

abundance	v_gene	len	j_gene	CDR3aa
.	TRBV6-5	16	TRBJ2-3	CASSYSWLAATDTQYF
.	TRBV5-4	17	TRBJ2-5	CASSTGLSGGSGETQYF
once	TRBV10-3	14	TRBJ1-2	CAISESGRRAGYTF
.	TRBV15	13	TRBJ2-3	CATLGKDTDTQYF
.	TRBV4-1	15	TRBJ2-1	CASSPDESEYNEQFF
.	TRBV6-5	15	TRBJ2-7	CASTIDLGSSYEQYF
.	TRBV9	14	TRBJ2-7	CASSYFGDSYEQYF
.	TRBV7-6	17	TRBJ2-7	CASSLDRPRDRVYEQYF
.	TRBV7-9	14	TRBJ2-7	CASSLRAAAYEQYF
.	TRBV7-9	14	TRBJ2-5	CASSPVGGQETQYF
once	TRBV2	16	TRBJ1-1	CASSEGATSMNTEAFF
.	TRBV7-9	15	TRBJ1-6	CASSTPVEPNSPLHF
.	TRBV18	15	TRBJ2-7	CASSPLEGGEYEQYF
.	TRBV11-2	11	TRBJ2-1	CASSFNNEQFF
.	TRBV5-6	13	TRBJ2-4	CASNHGGGNIQYF
.	TRBV11-3	13	TRBJ2-2	CASSARLTGELFF
.	TRBV1	16	TRBJ2-1	CTSSQAALAKYNEQFF
.	TRBV4-1	16	TRBJ1-2	CASSQEGGGRSYGYTF
.	TRBV5-5	13	TRBJ2-7	CASSFGVSYEQYF
.	TRBV11-2	13	TRBJ1-2	CASSLVGADGYTF
.	TRBV9	14	TRBJ2-3	CASSVADFTDTQYF
.	TRBV4-3	18	TRBJ2-1	CASSPAKLRLSSYNEQFF
.	TRBV6-5	14	TRBJ2-2	CASSLTVVAGELFF
.	TRBV5-8	14	TRBJ2-7	CASSLGHSSYEQYF
.	TRBV28	15	TRBJ1-1	CASSSPAGPTGEAFF
.	TRBV7-9	16	TRBJ1-2	CASSLSPGQGNYGYTF
.	TRBV30	13	TRBJ1-1	CAWSVVSSTEAFF
.	TRBV6-5	14	TRBJ2-5	CASSYSRGSDTQYF
.	TRBV7-9	17	TRBJ1-1	CASSLGGTGLMNTEAFF
.	TRBV9	17	TRBJ2-2	CASSVTGSGGNTGELFF
.	TRBV28	13	TRBJ1-2	CASWNRATGGYTF
once	TRBV7-3	16	TRBJ1-1	CASSLTPGRLDTEAFF
.	TRBV6-1	13	TRBJ1-2	CASSEMTGIGYTF
.	TRBV30	13	TRBJ1-1	CAWSVLWNTEAFF
once	TRBV11-2	14	TRBJ2-1	CASSLVTANNEQFF
.	TRBV7-6	15	TRBJ2-3	CASSLYPSGTDTQYF
.	TRBV5-8	14	TRBJ1-2	CASSPSIQPFGYTF
.	TRBV5-4	20	TRBJ2-7	CASSSSVGLAGVEWAYEQYF
.	TRBV27	14	TRBJ1-5	CASSPTGAGQPQHF
.	TRBV7-9	13	TRBJ2-7	CASSPGQGVEQYF
.	TRBV9	15	TRBJ2-5	CASSALGGAQETQYF
once	TRBV5-6	15	TRBJ2-3	CASSLGAGAGDTQYF
.	TRBV5-6	15	.	CASSFRQGLGYEQYF
.	TRBV2	16	TRBJ1-4	CASSVTSGGLNEKLFF
.	TRBV10-2	14	TRBJ1-6	CANLTGIYNSPLHF
.	TRBV5-5	14	TRBJ1-1	CASSVDSPQDEAFF
.	TRBV28	13	TRBJ1-1	CASSFPGATEAFF
.	TRBV27	13	TRBJ2-2	CASSFGEPGELFF